These 4 T cell receptor beta chains share one sample of origin, sequenced in a study of T cell responses to AZD1222 COVID-19 vaccine. TCRdb's table, derived via immunoSEQ multiplex PCR, lists solely in-frame clones and lacks some. The table shows some 150,000 clones, with roughly 90% occurring only once. The specimen was peripheral blood, collected on day 0 of AZD1222 vaccination. Source of these receptors: an adult in good health.

The chain links TRBV5-6 to TRBJ2-3; 8 bases are shared with TRBD1. The CDR3 totals 15 residues. Losses at the gene ends were 0 bases for V and 3 bases for J; bases not matched to a gene: 3. CDR1 is SGHDT, CDR2 YYEEEE, per germline. CDR3 coding DNA: TGTGCCAGCAGCTTGGCAGGGGGCTTGACAGATACGCAGTATTTT. Translating it yields CASSLAGGLTDTQYF.

The chain combines TRBV9 with TRBJ2-5; tentatively, D is TRBD2 (6 bases). V was cut by 4 bases and J by 3 bases, with 19 bases left in between. CDR3 length: 16 amino acids. Germline V CDR1 and CDR2: SGDLS, YYNGEE. CDR3 loop: CASSSRGTALKETQYF. The CDR3 nucleotides are TGTGCCAGCAGCTCCCGCGGGACCGCCCTAAAAGAGACCCAGTACTTC.

V and J are TRBV7-8 and TRBJ2-7; perhaps TRBD1 as D (6 bases). CDR1 is SGHVS, CDR2 FQNEAQ, per germline. V lost 6 bases and J 0 bases, leaving 15 bases between the germline ends. The CDR3 contains 15 residues. The CDR3 DNA sequence: TGTGCCAGCAGGGTCGGACAGTTACTCTCCTACGAGCAGTACTTC. Its protein is CASRVGQLLSYEQYF.

This sequence joins TRBV29-1 and TRBJ1-1; 7 nucleotides agree with TRBD1. CDR3 size: 12 residues. Per germline, CDR1 SQVTM and CDR2 ANQGSEA. V lost 4 bases to trimming and J lost 10 bases; unmatched junction nucleotides: 9. The CDR3 reads CSVAGQGVAAFF. CDR3 coding DNA: TGCAGCGTTGCAGGCCAGGGGGTAGCAGCTTTCTTT.